The 26 T cell receptor beta chains in this list originate from one sample, sequenced in a study of T cell responses to AZD1222 COVID-19 vaccine (dated by TCRdb to 2020 to 2022). Reading the label with the study, this specimen's time point is: about 28 days (+/-7) after the second vaccine dose. The intended sense of this specimen's treatment or condition label: meningococcal conjugate vaccine given as trial control. Preparation of the library involved the immunoSEQ multiplex PCR assay. In TCRdb, the immuneACCESS table is reduced to in-frame sequences with V and J assigned. These tables do not hold every clone; where another copy was compared, an unresolved V gene accounts for under half, and the others remain unexplained. This sample holds about 140,000 clones; under 95% were observed only once. The leading ten clones occupy 7.5% to 8% of the sample. Sequences were derived from peripheral blood, sampled 28 days after the second dose of the MenACWY control vaccine. Receptors originate from an adult who received the MenACWY meningococcal vaccine as a control.

The J gene is TRBJ2-6, the V gene TRBV25-1; D remains unclear. The V gene's germline CDR1 is MGHDK and CDR2 SYGVNS. The CDR3 covers 13 residues. The germline V and J ends were trimmed by 5 bases and 2 bases, with 4 bases remaining between them. CDR3 nucleotides: TGTGCCAGCAGTCAGACTGGGGCCAACGTCCTGACTTTC. Residues: CASSQTGANVLTF.

The gene calls are TRBV3-1 (or the pseudogene TRBV3-2) and TRBJ2-5; weak D call: TRBD2 (6 bases). The CDR3 spans 16 residues. The germline gives CDR1 LGHDT, CDR2 YNNKEL (reference sequence). V was cut by 0 bases and J by 2 bases, with 13 bases left in between. In nucleotides, the CDR3 is TGTGCCAGCAGCCAAGATCCCCTGACTAGGCAAGAGACCCAGTACTTC. Its translation is CASSQDPLTRQETQYF.

This chain's CDR3 is CATRSVQYGYTF. The CDR3 DNA sequence: TGTGCCACAAGGAGTGTTCAATATGGCTACACCTTC. This chain uses TRBV28 with TRBJ1-2; no firm D call. Germline V lookup: CDR1 MDHEN, CDR2 SYDVKM. V lost 10 bases and J 5 bases, leaving 14 bases between the germline ends. This CDR3 comprises 12 residues.

The chain links TRBV24-1 to TRBJ2-1; 10 bases are shared with TRBD1. Germline V gene sequence: CDR1 KGHDR, CDR2 SFDVKD. The CDR3 runs 17 residues. V lost 4 bases, J lost 3 bases, and 8 bases stayed unmatched. CDR3 region: CATSDPDRGPIYNEQFF. The DNA for the CDR3 is TGTGCCACCAGTGACCCTGACAGGGGGCCCATCTACAATGAGCAGTTCTTC.

V is TRBV4-3 and J is TRBJ2-1; 7 bases agree with TRBD2. The CDR3 spans 16 residues. J gave up 7 bases and V 2 bases, and 11 bases lay outside the gene matches. Germline V gives CDR1 LGHNA, CDR2 YSLEER. CDR3 sequence: CASSQFVPGGENEQFF. DNA for the CDR3: TGCGCCAGCAGCCAATTCGTACCGGGGGGAGAAAATGAGCAGTTCTTC.

J is TRBJ1-6 and V is TRBV28; 10 bases match TRBD1. CDR3 length: 18 residues. With 4 bases clipped from V and 5 bases from J, the junction kept 11 bases outside the gene matches. Germline CDR1 is MDHEN and CDR2 is SYDVKM. The DNA for the CDR3 is TGTGCCAGCAGTTCCCCTCCGGGACAGGGGTTCAATAATTCACCCCTCCACTTT. This encodes CASSSPPGQGFNNSPLHF. The full variable domain, rest sourced from reference TRBV28 and TRBJ1-6, is DVKVTQSSRYLVKRTGEKVFLECVQDMDHENMFWYRQDPGLGLRLIYFSYDVKMKEKGDIPEGYSVSREKKERFSLILESASTNQTSMYLCASSSPPGQGFNNSPLHFGNGTRLTVT.

This chain uses TRBV20-1 with TRBJ2-7; D remains unclear. Trimming left V 5 bases short and J 1 base short, with 6 bases between. Germline V lookup: CDR1 DFQATT, CDR2 SNEGSKA (reference sequence). There are 11 residues in the CDR3. In nucleotides, the CDR3 is TGCAGTGCTCGTAGGTCCTACGAGCAGTACTTC. Translated: CSARRSYEQYF.

The chain couples TRBV10-3 to TRBJ2-1; TRBD2 agrees at 9 bases. The ends lost 4 bases at V and 8 bases at J; junction bases unmatched: 15. This CDR3 spans 17 amino acids. Germline loops: CDR1 ENHRY, CDR2 SYGVKD. The CDR3 loop is CAISGAVGNSGSYEQFF. CDR3 DNA sequence: TGTGCCATCAGTGGAGCCGTGGGTAATAGCGGGAGCTATGAGCAGTTCTTC.

V gene TRBV28 combines with J gene TRBJ1-2, with 10 bases that match TRBD1. V lost 1 base, J lost 4 bases, and 3 bases stayed unmatched. The CDR3 sequence is 15 residues long. CDR1 is MDHEN and CDR2 is SYDVKM in the germline V gene. CDR3 bases: TGTGCCAGCAGTTTATCGGGACAGGGGAGCTATGGCTACACCTTC. It codes for CASSLSGQGSYGYTF.

CDR3 DNA: TGTGCCAGCGCAGGGGGAGTAGCGACTGAAGCTTTCTTT. This encodes CASAGGVATEAFF. The chain combines TRBV6-6 with TRBJ1-1; 7 bases are a match to TRBD1. With V trimmed by 8 bases and J by 5 bases, 8 bases remained unmatched. There are 13 residues in the CDR3. Looked up from germline, CDR1 is MNHNY and CDR2 is SVGAGI (reference sequence).

This chain uses TRBV19 with TRBJ2-3; D is perhaps TRBD2 (7 bases). Per germline, CDR1 LNHDA and CDR2 SQIVND (reference sequence). Trimming removed 6 bases at V and 5 bases at J, with 12 bases between. This CDR3 contains 13 residues. CDR3: CASSGEGVDTQYF. The CDR3 DNA reads TGTGCCAGTAGCGGGGAGGGGGTAGATACGCAGTATTTT.

The chain employs TRBV5-4 and TRBJ2-2; 12 bases line up with TRBD2. The V gene end was trimmed by 4 bases and the J gene end by 8 bases; junction bases not matched to a gene: 6. Germline V CDR1 and CDR2: SGHNT, YYREEE (reference sequence). The length of the CDR3 is 15 residues. CDR3 sequence reads: CASSLAGTSGGELFF. The CDR3 coding sequence is TGTGCCAGCAGCCTCGCGGGGACTAGCGGGGGGGAGCTGTTTTTT.

This chain links TRBV5-6 with TRBJ2-2; TRBD1 is a possible D gene (5 bases). CDR1 is SGHDT, CDR2 YYEEEE, per germline. This CDR3 has 13 amino acids. V was shortened by 8 bases and J by 3 bases, with 11 bases between the two germline ends. In DNA, the CDR3 is TGTGCCAGTCAGGGTTTGCACACCGGGGAGCTGTTTTTT. Residues: CASQGLHTGELFF.

The chain is built from TRBV5-1 and TRBJ2-7; TRBD1 agrees at 10 bases. The CDR3 covers 15 residues. Trimming at V came to 1 base and at J to 2 bases, leaving 3 bases not matched to a gene. Germline V CDR1 and CDR2: SGHRS, YFSETQ. CDR3 sequence: CASSLRDRGTYEQYF. DNA of the CDR3: TGCGCCAGCAGCTTGCGGGACAGGGGTACCTACGAGCAGTACTTC. The variable domain in full, with the rest retrieved from reference TRBV5-1 and TRBJ2-7, is KAGVTQTPRYLIKTRGQQVTLSCSPISGHRSVSWYQQTPGQGLQFLFEYFSETQRNKGNFPGRFSGRQFSNSRSEMNVSTLELGDSALYLCASSLRDRGTYEQYFGPGTRLTVT.

The CDR3 DNA reads TGTGCCAGCAGTTCTTACTATGGCTACACCTTC. Translated: CASSSYYGYTF. The chain has TRBV12-3 or TRBV12-4 and TRBJ1-2; D remains unclear. The CDR3 has 11 amino acids. V was clipped by 4 bases and J by 3 bases, with 3 bases between them.

The CDR3 region is CASTAQKGASGEQFF. As DNA, the CDR3 is TGCGCCAGCACCGCCCAAAAGGGGGCCTCGGGTGAGCAGTTCTTC. The chain has TRBV10-1 and TRBJ2-1; 7 bases match TRBD1. CDR3 size: 15 residues. Germline V gene lookup returns CDR1 WNHNN and CDR2 SYGVQD (reference sequence). The V segment lost 7 bases and the J segment 9 bases; nucleotides outside the gene matches: 15.

CDR3 nucleotide sequence: TGTGCCAGCAGTGAACAGGGGGGCCAGAATGAGCAGTTCTTC. Translated, it gives CASSEQGGQNEQFF. The V gene is TRBV2, the J gene TRBJ2-1, with D perhaps TRBD1 (7 bases). V was clipped by 2 bases and J by 7 bases, with 12 bases between them. The CDR3 loop spans 14 amino acids. The germline V gene encodes CDR1 SNHLY and CDR2 FYNNEI.

CDR3 loop: CASRGTGYGYTF. In nucleotides, the CDR3 is TGTGCCAGCAGAGGGACAGGCTATGGCTACACCTTC. The chain employs TRBV25-1 and TRBJ1-2, with 8 positions matching TRBD1. This CDR3 is built from 12 residues. The germline CDR1 and CDR2 sequences are MGHDK and SYGVNS. After removal of 6 bases from V and 4 bases from J, the junction contained 1 base not matched to a gene.

The chain carries TRBV7-8 and TRBJ1-1; unclear D gene. In germline, CDR1 is SGHVS, CDR2 FQNEAQ. This CDR3 region has 14 residues. Trimming took 7 bases from V and 0 from J, leaving 12 bases between them. The chain's CDR3 is CASTRLGMNTEAFF. The CDR3 DNA is TGTGCCAGCACTAGACTGGGAATGAACACTGAAGCTTTCTTT.

The chain carries TRBV11-1 and TRBJ2-5; 7 nucleotides match TRBD1. V gave up 3 bases and J gave up 1 base; unmatched junction bases: 2. The CDR3 covers 14 residues. CDR1 is SGHAT, CDR2 FQDESV, per germline (reference sequence). The CDR3 protein is CASSLGQRQETQYF. As DNA, the CDR3 is TGTGCCAGCAGCTTGGGACAGCGCCAAGAGACCCAGTACTTC. Full variable domain (remainder filled in from reference TRBV11-1 and TRBJ2-5): EAEVAQSPRYKITEKSQAVAFWCDPISGHATLYWYRQILGQGPELLVQFQDESVVDDSQLPKDRFSAERLKGVDSTLKIQPAELGDSAMYLCASSLGQRQETQYFGPGTRLLVL.

This CDR3 is CASSRHRAGQGVYGYTF. Written as DNA, the CDR3 is TGTGCCAGCAGTCGTCATCGGGCCGGACAGGGAGTCTATGGCTACACCTTC. This chain joins TRBV25-1 and TRBJ1-2; 8 nucleotides line up with TRBD1. The CDR3 spans 17 residues. Germline-derived CDR1 and CDR2 are MGHDK and SYGVNS. The J segment lost 4 bases and the V segment lost 5 bases, leaving 15 bases of the junction unmatched.

This clone came up a few times. The chain joins TRBV5-3 to TRBJ2-7; D tentatively reads TRBD1 or TRBD2 (7 bases each). TRBV5-3 is marked as an open reading frame, function uncertain. The CDR3 consists of 14 residues. V dropped 4 bases and J dropped 0 bases, with 11 bases sitting between them. The CDR3 is CARSERDSSYEQYF. DNA of the CDR3: TGTGCCAGAAGCGAGCGGGACAGCTCCTACGAGCAGTACTTC.

This clone occurred a few times. The gene calls are TRBV11-2 and TRBJ1-4, with D possibly TRBD1 on 5 matching bases. With 10 bases removed from V and 8 bases from J, the gap between germline ends came to 29 bases. The germline V gene encodes CDR1 SGHAT and CDR2 FQNNGV. The CDR3 is 17 amino acids. The CDR3 protein is CATSDLVGGGVGEKLFF. CDR3 bases: TGTGCCACCTCCGACTTGGTCGGGGGAGGTGTGGGGGAAAAACTGTTTTTT.

The table lists this clone with a count of one. The rearrangement joins TRBV7-2 to TRBJ2-1, with TRBD1 matching over 7 bases. The CDR3 runs 14 residues. Germline V gene sequence: CDR1 SGHTA, CDR2 FQGNSA. V gave up 3 bases and J gave up 9 bases; unmatched junction bases: 8. The CDR3 DNA reads TGTGCCAGCAGCTTCCAACAGGGGACGGGTGAGCAGTTCTTC. The encoded protein is CASSFQQGTGEQFF.

This clone is a singleton in its sample. This chain links TRBV15 with TRBJ1-2, with D tentatively TRBD1 (5 bases). V was shortened by 8 bases and J by 2 bases, with 18 bases between the two germline ends. The CDR3 totals 15 residues. The V gene's germline CDR1 is LNHNV and CDR2 YYDKDF (reference sequence). CDR3 sequence: CATHPGQGENYGYTF. CDR3 DNA sequence: TGTGCCACCCACCCCGGGCAGGGCGAGAACTATGGCTACACCTTC. The whole variable domain, remainder taken from reference TRBV15 and TRBJ1-2, is DAMVIQNPRYQVTQFGKPVTLSCSQTLNHNVMYWYQQKSSQAPKLLFHYYDKDFNNEADTPDNFQSRRPNTSFCFLDIRSPGLGDTAMYLCATHPGQGENYGYTFGSGTRLTVV.

The chain carries TRBV27 and TRBJ2-2; D might be TRBD2 (7 bases). The CDR3 has 17 amino acids. V dropped 0 bases and J dropped 3 bases, with 14 bases sitting between them. Germline CDR1 and CDR2: MNHEY and SMNVEV (reference sequence). The CDR3 DNA reads as TGTGCCAGCAGTTTATCCCTTCGGGGGGCGGACACCGGGGAGCTGTTTTTT. Translated, it gives CASSLSLRGADTGELFF.